This entry concerns a single TCR beta chain. Its antigen is currently unknown. The library was prepared for alpha chains; this beta chain is a stray read, so its frequency means little. This sample was taken from a study of spatial heterogeneity in lung cancer. Study details: From matched bulk RNA-seq came a T cell module score, which showed a strong correlation with TCR transcript counts in tumor regions. Points from the study as a whole: One measure, the expanded intratumoral alpha and beta TCR count, tracked tumor mutation counts.

This CDR3 is 13 amino acids long. Trimming took off 4 bases at V and 7 bases at J, with 13 bases between the two ends. Germline V lookup: CDR1 SGHTA, CDR2 FQGTGA. MiXCR, applied by TCRdb to the 5' RACE reads, yields one record per CDR3 protein. The repertoire holds some 1,200 distinct CDR3 sequences, about 15% seen once, with approximately 13% in the top ten. Time point in this sample: sample taken at primary tumor resection. No cells were sorted before sequencing. The whole RNA sequenced was extracted from tumor, nontumor lung or frozen PBMC. This receptor was identified in a female donor with early-stage non-small cell lung cancer. The sequences come from lung tumor tissue, collected at surgery. V usage is TRBV7-3 and J usage is TRBJ1-1; D perhaps matches TRBD1 (6 bases). CDR3 protein: CASSSLTGVEAFF. CDR3 bases: TGTGCCAGCAGCTCCCTGACAGGAGTTGAAGCTTTCTTT.